This TCR beta chain emerged from a study of blood T cell repertoires in COVID-19. Study in general: In each case, the material was cDNA or gDNA derived from T cells, B-cell-depleted T cells, or PBMCs.

Trimming pared 7 bases from V and 1 base from J, leaving 15 bases between. This CDR3 contains 15 residues. CDR1 MNHEY and CDR2 SMNVEV come from the germline V gene (reference sequence). As processed by the authors: It was from reference gene primer amplification that nucleated cell counts were estimated. TCRdb's table, derived via immunoSEQ multiplex PCR, lists solely in-frame clones and lacks some. For V, J and clone size, that table is used; D and trimming come from the DNA. Of 250,000 or so clones in the sample, more than 75% were seen once. Enrollment of patients from Seattle took place during active infection, with longitudinal follow-up.

This chain links TRBV27 with TRBJ2-3; TRBD1 might be the D (6 bases). The sample taken for sequencing was peripheral blood. This receptor was obtained from an older woman with COVID-19, enrolled during active disease. CDR3 in amino acids: CASKRTDRGTDTQYF. CDR3 bases: TGTGCCAGCAAAAGGACGGACAGAGGCACAGATACGCAGTATTTT.